Described below is a single TCR beta chain sequence and its context. The data are from a study of blood T cell repertoires in COVID-19. For the study at large: Samples of COVID-19 (acute and convalescent) were obtained from the United States, Italy and Spain.

Losses at the gene ends were 5 bases for V and 8 bases for J; bases not matched to a gene: 5. The CDR3 runs to 14 residues. From germline, CDR1 is LNHDA and CDR2 SQIVND (reference sequence). In the authors' methods: Estimation of nucleated cell counts was performed using reference gene primer amplification. Some clones are missing from TCRdb's copy, which holds only in-frame ones; the method was immunoSEQ multiplex PCR. V, J and clone size are taken as reported in that table, and D and trimming were inferred from the DNA itself. The sample has roughly 290,000 clones, 85% seen once. The V gene is TRBV19, the J gene TRBJ1-4; 10 bases fit TRBD1. The source of this sequence is a woman aged 50 to 60 with active or convalescent COVID-19. Material: peripheral blood. CDR3 protein: CASSLQTGGEKLFF. In nucleotides, the CDR3 is TGTGCCAGTAGTCTCCAGACAGGGGGCGAAAAACTGTTTTTT.